Presented here are 30 T cell receptor beta chains from one specimen sequenced in a study of regulatory T cells in long-lasting Graves disease. Time point defined: persistent/refractory GD, antithyroid drugs over 5 years with positive TRAb. With RNA extracted from PBMCs as input, the TCR library was made. Researchers made TCR beta libraries by using iRepertoire HTBI primers and running Arm-PCR on CDR3 regions. A single record per CDR3 protein comes from TCRdb applying MiXCR to the multiplex PCR reads. The sample holds 700,000 or so distinct CDR3 sequences, around 30% seen once. Material: peripheral blood mononuclear cells (PBMCs), obtained when the disease was refractory, from a patient treated with antithyroid drugs. Receptors originate from a female donor with Graves disease.

There are a few counts of this clonotype. V and J are TRBV12-3 or TRBV12-4 and TRBJ2-1, with 8 nucleotides matching TRBD2. V dropped 5 bases and J dropped 2; count of bases not matched to a gene: 5. The CDR3 runs 15 residues. In nucleotides, the CDR3 is TGTGCCAGCAGTCCCCTTAGCGGGACCTACAATGAGCAGTTCTTC. This translates into CASSPLSGTYNEQFF.

This clonotype was observed a handful of times. This chain connects TRBV5-1 to TRBJ2-7; D is uncertain. Trimming left V 1 base short and J 4 bases short, with 9 bases between. Germline V lookup: CDR1 SGHRS, CDR2 YFSETQ. The CDR3 has 13 residues. CDR3 protein: CASSLHSPYEQYF. Here the CDR3 DNA reads TGCGCCAGCAGCTTGCATTCGCCATACGAGCAGTACTTC.

CDR3 nucleotide sequence: TGCGCCAGCAGCCAAAGGACTAGCGGGAGTGAGACCCAGTACTTC. Translating it yields CASSQRTSGSETQYF. This sequence joins TRBV4-1 and TRBJ2-5, with TRBD2 matching 13 bases. The trim removed 2 bases at V and 5 bases at J, leaving 2 bases unmatched. The germline V gene has CDR1 MGHRA and CDR2 YSYEKL. The CDR3 runs to 15 residues.

The chain recombines TRBV11-2 with TRBJ2-5; no definite D call. This CDR3 region has 13 residues. Germline V CDR1 and CDR2: SGHAT, FQNNGV. The germline V and J ends were trimmed by 5 bases and 4 bases, with 11 bases remaining between them. The CDR3 region is CASSLSPSETQYF. In DNA form, the CDR3 reads TGTGCCAGCAGCCTGAGCCCCTCAGAGACCCAGTACTTC. The full variable domain, with the rest looked up from reference TRBV11-2 and TRBJ2-5, is EAGVAQSPRYKIIEKRQSVAFWCNPISGHATLYWYQQILGQGPKLLIQFQNNGVVDDSQLPKDRFSAERLKGVDSTLKIQPAKLEDSAVYLCASSLSPSETQYFGPGTRLLVL.

This clonotype was counted between two and nine times. The gene calls are TRBV11-1 and TRBJ2-2; the D gene is possibly TRBD1 (6 bases). The CDR3 contains 16 residues. Trimming took off 2 bases at V and 0 bases at J, with 10 bases between the two ends. Germline CDR1 is SGHAT and CDR2 is FQDESV (reference sequence). The CDR3 loop is CASSLLGQPNTGELFF. The CDR3 region has the DNA TGTGCCAGCAGCTTACTCGGACAGCCGAACACCGGGGAGCTGTTTTTT.

Only a few counts were recorded for this clonotype. CDR3 DNA sequence: TGTGCCAGCAGGAGGGGACAGGAGGGATTGTCCTATAATTCACCCCTCCACTTT. It codes for CASRRGQEGLSYNSPLHF. The gene calls are TRBV12-3 or TRBV12-4 and TRBJ1-6; TRBD1 matches at 8 bases. The CDR3 covers 18 residues. The V and J ends lost 6 bases and 1 base, in that order; junction bases with no gene match: 11.

The sample holds a few counts of this clonotype. The gene calls are TRBV11-2 and TRBJ1-2, with D perhaps matching TRBD1 (5 bases). V lost 5 bases to trimming and J lost 5 bases, with 21 bases between them. The CDR3 has 16 amino acids. Germline lookup yields CDR1 SGHAT and CDR2 FQNNGV. CDR3 bases: TGTGCCAGCAGCCCTTACGGGGGTCCGGTTGGATATGGCTACACCTTC. Residues: CASSPYGGPVGYGYTF.

This rearrangement joins TRBV10-3 to TRBJ2-5, with D unresolved. Germline assignment: CDR1 ENHRY and CDR2 SYGVKD. The V and J ends lost 0 bases and 4 bases respectively, with 15 bases between them. There are 16 residues in the CDR3. The CDR3 coding sequence is TGTGCCATCAGTGAGTCAGGCCTAGGAGTGGGAGAGACCCAGTACTTC. It specifies CAISESGLGVGETQYF.

This clonotype was observed once. V usage is TRBV7-2 and J usage is TRBJ1-1; D not resolved. From germline, CDR1 is SGHTA and CDR2 FQGNSA. V gave up 0 bases and J gave up 1 base, with 12 bases separating them. This CDR3 has 16 residues. CDR3 loop: CASSLAAGQPNTEAFF. CDR3 bases: TGTGCCAGCAGCTTAGCGGCAGGCCAGCCGAACACTGAAGCTTTCTTT.

This clonotype occurred a few times. J is TRBJ1-1 and V is TRBV20-1; 8 nucleotides agree with TRBD1. V gave up 3 bases and J gave up 5 bases; unmatched junction bases: 11. The CDR3 runs to 15 residues. Germline V CDR1 and CDR2: DFQATT, SNEGSKA (reference sequence). For the CDR3, the DNA is TGCAGTGCTAGTGAGCAGGGGGCGGTCGGGACTGAAGCTTTCTTT. Protein product: CSASEQGAVGTEAFF.

There are a few counts of this clonotype. The chain employs TRBV27 and TRBJ2-7; 9 nucleotides line up with TRBD2. Germline V gives CDR1 MNHEY, CDR2 SMNVEV (reference sequence). There are 15 residues in the CDR3. V lost 4 bases, J lost 2 bases, and 6 bases stayed unmatched. The CDR3 DNA sequence: TGTGCCAGCAGTTCCACGTCTAGCGGGGCCTACGAGCAGTACTTC. Its translation is CASSSTSSGAYEQYF.

The chain couples TRBV20-1 to TRBJ1-5; D perhaps matches TRBD1 (6 bases). Trimming removed 3 bases from V and 0 bases from J, with 9 bases in between. CDR3 size: 14 residues. Germline CDR1 and CDR2: DFQATT and SNEGSKA (reference sequence). CDR3 sequence reads: CSASSQGSNQPQHF. The CDR3 DNA follows: TGCAGTGCTAGTTCACAGGGTAGCAATCAGCCCCAGCATTTT.

The chain uses TRBV19 and TRBJ1-2; D might be TRBD1 (6 bases). The V end was cut by 3 bases, the J end by 8 bases, with 13 bases between. CDR3 size: 13 residues. Germline loops: CDR1 LNHDA, CDR2 SQIVND (reference sequence). In DNA form, the CDR3 reads TGTGCCAGTAGTATCCCAGGGGTACGGGGCTACACCTTC. This sequence encodes CASSIPGVRGYTF.

V is TRBV5-1 and J is TRBJ1-2; D gene unclear. V lost 5 bases to trimming and J lost 4 bases, with 12 bases between them. This CDR3 comprises 13 residues. Germline V lookup: CDR1 SGHRS, CDR2 YFSETQ. The CDR3 DNA is TGCGCCAGCAGGGTCGAGGGAGTCTATGGCTACACCTTC. Protein sequence: CASRVEGVYGYTF.

The DNA of the CDR3 is TGCAGTGCTGGGCGGGCCGGTACGAGGCAGCCCCAGCATTTT. Translated, it gives CSAGRAGTRQPQHF. V is TRBV20-1 and J is TRBJ1-5, with D hard to call. The CDR3 has 14 residues. V was pared by 5 bases and J by 7 bases, with 18 bases between. Germline values: CDR1 DFQATT, CDR2 SNEGSKA (reference sequence).

The rearrangement joins TRBV6-1 to TRBJ1-1; D gene unclear. With 10 bases removed from V and 0 bases from J, the gap between germline ends came to 18 bases. CDR1 is MNHNS and CDR2 is SASEGT in the germline V gene. The CDR3 extends over 15 amino acids. The CDR3 DNA follows: TGTGCCACTGACCCCGCTGGGAACGTGAACACTGAAGCTTTCTTT. Translating gives CATDPAGNVNTEAFF.

This rearrangement joins TRBV20-1 to TRBJ2-3, with 7 positions matching TRBD2. Trimming removed 6 bases from V and 4 bases from J; junction bases left unmatched: 10. Germline-derived CDR1 and CDR2 are DFQATT and SNEGSKA (reference sequence). This CDR3 has 14 residues. CDR3 sequence (DNA): TGCAGTGCCGAGCGGGGAGGGGCATCAGATACGCAGTATTTT. Amino acid sequence: CSAERGGASDTQYF.

The table lists this clonotype with a few counts. The genes are TRBV6-1 and TRBJ1-1; D possibly corresponds to TRBD1 (5 bases). Germline V gene lookup returns CDR1 MNHNS and CDR2 SASEGT. The V end was cut by 6 bases, the J end by 12 bases, with 17 bases between. The CDR3 loop spans 12 amino acids. The chain's CDR3 is CASSAGTLVTFF. The CDR3 DNA follows: TGTGCCAGCAGCGCCGGGACCCTGGTAACTTTCTTT.

This clonotype was observed a handful of times. The J gene is TRBJ2-7, the V gene TRBV19; D may be TRBD2 (6 bases). CDR1 and CDR2 (germline): LNHDA, SQIVND (reference sequence). Between the trimmed V and J ends, which lost 3 bases and 1 base, there was a span of 10 bases. CDR3 length equals 14 residues. The CDR3 sequence: CASSIGGPSYEQYF. CDR3 DNA sequence: TGTGCCAGTAGTATTGGAGGGCCATCCTACGAGCAGTACTTC.

The sample holds many counts of this clonotype. The chain joins TRBV5-1 to TRBJ2-5, with D possibly called TRBD1 or TRBD2 (5 bases each). Per germline, CDR1 SGHRS and CDR2 YFSETQ. This CDR3 region has 16 residues. Trimming removed 1 base from V and 2 bases from J, with 15 bases in between. The CDR3: CASSLSGHLQQETQYF. The CDR3 bases are TGCGCCAGCAGCTTGAGCGGACACCTACAACAAGAGACCCAGTACTTC.

The chain joins TRBV20-1 to TRBJ2-7; TRBD1 matches at 7 bases. The germline gives CDR1 DFQATT, CDR2 SNEGSKA (reference sequence). V lost 4 bases, J lost 0 bases, and 3 bases stayed unmatched. The CDR3 has 13 residues. The CDR3 DNA follows: TGCAGTGCTAACCGGGACAGCTCCTACGAGCAGTACTTC. Translated: CSANRDSSYEQYF.

The rearrangement joins TRBV28 to TRBJ1-3; D gene uncertain. The CDR3 length is 16 residues. From germline, CDR1 is MDHEN and CDR2 SYDVKM. Trimming removed 5 bases at V and 4 bases at J, with 18 bases between. The CDR3 DNA reads TGTGCCAGCAGTCAAGACGACATCCGGGCAGGAAACACCATATATTTT. Its translation is CASSQDDIRAGNTIYF.

The chain joins TRBV10-3 to TRBJ2-7; 8 bases fit TRBD2. Germline V gene lookup returns CDR1 ENHRY and CDR2 SYGVKD. V gave up 1 base and J gave up 3 bases; unmatched junction bases: 2. There are 14 residues in the CDR3. The CDR3 sequence is CAISELAGIYEQYF. CDR3 bases: TGTGCCATCAGTGAGTTAGCGGGAATCTACGAGCAGTACTTC.

The rearrangement links TRBV20-1 to TRBJ1-2, with D unclear. The length of the CDR3 is 17 residues. V lost 0 bases, J lost 0 bases, and 17 bases lay in between. Per the germline V gene, CDR1 is DFQATT and CDR2 is SNEGSKA (reference sequence). CDR3 loop: CSARDSAGMITNYGYTF. In DNA, the CDR3 is TGCAGTGCTAGAGATTCGGCGGGAATGATCACTAACTATGGCTACACCTTC.

The V and J genes are TRBV7-9 and TRBJ2-7, with 16 bases fitting TRBD2. In germline, CDR1 is SEHNR, CDR2 FQNEAQ (reference sequence). The CDR3 contains 14 residues. CDR3 in DNA: TGTGAGATTGGGACTAGCGGGAGGGCCTACGAGCAGTACTTC. Protein: CEIGTSGRAYEQYF.

V is TRBV5-1 and J is TRBJ1-1, with 9 bases identical to TRBD1. V lost 5 bases to trimming and J lost 1 base; unmatched junction nucleotides: 12. Looked up from germline, CDR1 is SGHRS and CDR2 is YFSETQ. This CDR3 region has 17 residues. This CDR3 reads CASRAPGQGGANTEAFF. In DNA, the CDR3 is TGCGCCAGCAGAGCCCCGGGACAGGGAGGGGCGAACACTGAAGCTTTCTTT.

This chain links TRBV7-6 with TRBJ2-3; no clear D. The germline gives CDR1 SGHVS, CDR2 FNYEAQ. The CDR3 extends over 15 amino acids. V was pared by 6 bases and J by 4 bases, with 17 bases between. CDR3: CASSSGLHNADTQYF. As DNA, the CDR3 is TGTGCCAGCAGTTCGGGCCTACATAACGCAGATACGCAGTATTTT.

In its sample, this clonotype was seen a few times. The genes are TRBV7-6 and TRBJ2-7; TRBD2 aligns across 8 bases. The germline gives CDR1 SGHVS, CDR2 FNYEAQ. This CDR3 contains 17 residues. J lost 1 base, V lost 5 bases, and 13 bases had no gene match. CDR3 in DNA: TGTGCCAGCAGCCCCGGCACTAGCGGCCCTAGGTCCTACGAGCAGTACTTC. As protein: CASSPGTSGPRSYEQYF. Looking up the rest from reference TRBV7-6 and TRBJ2-7 gives the full variable domain: GAGVSQSPRYKVTKRGQDVALRCDPISGHVSLYWYRQALGQGPEFLTYFNYEAQQDKSGLPNDRFSAERPEGSISTLTIQRTEQRDSAMYRCASSPGTSGPRSYEQYFGPGTRLTVT.

The rearrangement uses TRBV15 and TRBJ1-1; D may be TRBD1 (5 bases). Germline CDR1 and CDR2: LNHNV and YYDKDF (reference sequence). Trimming shortened V by 4 bases and J by 1 base, and 10 bases separated the two germline ends. CDR3 length: 14 residues. CDR3 bases: TGTGCCACCAGCAAGGGACCCAAGAACACTGAAGCTTTCTTT. It is translated as CATSKGPKNTEAFF.

This clonotype was seen many times. The CDR3 protein is CASGVGNTEAFF. The CDR3 bases are TGTGCCAGCGGGGTAGGGAACACTGAAGCTTTCTTT. The chain is built from TRBV28 and TRBJ1-1; D unclear. The CDR3 covers 12 residues. The V gene lost 8 bases and the J gene lost 1 base, with 8 bases spanning the gap. CDR1 MDHEN and CDR2 SYDVKM come from the germline V gene.